Below are 8 T cell receptor beta chains sequenced from a single sample in a study of CD8 T cells in Susac syndrome. An input of 0.5 to 1 ug of RNA was subjected to reverse transcription using random hexamers. Via MiXCR, TCRdb re-called the immunoSEQ multiplex PCR reads, giving one row per CDR3 protein. The repertoire holds 65,000 to 90,000 distinct CDR3 sequences, with about 95% as singletons. The specimen sequenced was CD8+ T cells from PBMCs. Every receptor here comes from a human donor with multiple sclerosis.

J is TRBJ2-7 and V is TRBV5-1; 8 bases line up with TRBD1. This CDR3 contains 14 residues. Germline-derived CDR1 and CDR2 are SGHRS and YFSETQ. J was trimmed by 0 bases and V by 4 bases; bases with no gene match: 3. Here the CDR3 DNA reads TGCGCCAGCAGCACAGGGGGGAGCTCCTACGAGCAGTACTTC. Encoded protein: CASSTGGSSYEQYF.

The rearrangement links TRBV5-1 to TRBJ2-5; 8 nucleotides align to TRBD1. This CDR3 spans 15 amino acids. Germline V gives CDR1 SGHRS, CDR2 YFSETQ. Unmatched junction bases numbered 5, after V lost 3 bases and J lost 1 base. Written as DNA, the CDR3 is TGCGCCAGCAGCTACAGGGGGATGTCCCAAGAGACCCAGTACTTC. This gives the protein CASSYRGMSQETQYF.

The chain carries TRBV25-1 and TRBJ1-3; D not resolved. The CDR3 covers 12 residues. Trimming stripped 10 bases from V and 2 bases from J, with 9 bases between. The germline V gene encodes CDR1 MGHDK and CDR2 SYGVNS. Here the CDR3 reads CATQRAGNTIYF. In nucleotides, the CDR3 is TGTGCCACCCAACGGGCTGGAAACACCATATATTTT.

The V gene is TRBV20-1, the J gene TRBJ1-6; perhaps TRBD1 as D (5 bases). The length of the CDR3 is 13 residues. The V and J ends lost 6 bases and 10 bases respectively, with 16 bases between them. CDR1 and CDR2 from the germline V gene are DFQATT and SNEGSKA (reference sequence). The CDR3 spells CSARLGESSPLHF. In DNA, the CDR3 is TGCAGTGCCAGGCTGGGGGAGAGCTCACCCCTCCACTTT.

The chain carries TRBV6-5 and TRBJ1-6; TRBD1 is a possible D gene (6 bases). Per the germline V gene, CDR1 is MNHEY and CDR2 is SVGAGI. The CDR3 spans 13 residues. The V and J ends lost 7 bases and 7 bases respectively, with 11 bases between them. The CDR3 DNA reads TGTGCCAGCACCCAGGGGATGAATTCACCCCTCCACTTT. The encoded protein is CASTQGMNSPLHF.

The rearrangement uses TRBV4-3 and TRBJ1-2; D ambiguous. The CDR3 covers 14 residues. Trimming stripped 0 bases from V and 4 bases from J, with 9 bases between. The germline CDR1 and CDR2 sequences are LGHNA and YSLEER. The CDR3 here is CASSQESASYGYTF. The CDR3 bases are TGCGCCAGCAGCCAAGAATCGGCAAGCTATGGCTACACCTTC.

The chain has TRBV24-1 and TRBJ1-1, with D possibly TRBD1 on 6 matching bases. Germline V CDR1 and CDR2: KGHDR, SFDVKD. The length of the CDR3 is 13 residues. Trimming stripped 3 bases from V and 7 bases from J, with 11 bases between. The CDR3 coding sequence is TGTGCCACCAGTGATCCACGGACAGATGAAGCTTTCTTT. Translating it yields CATSDPRTDEAFF.

The chain links TRBV4-1 to TRBJ2-2, with TRBD2 identical over 12 bases. Trimming removed 4 bases from V and 5 bases from J; junction bases left unmatched: 5. This CDR3 is built from 16 residues. Per the germline V gene, CDR1 is MGHRA and CDR2 is YSYEKL. CDR3 loop: CASSPLGLAGTGELFF. The CDR3 DNA reads as TGCGCCAGCAGCCCACTGGGACTAGCGGGTACCGGGGAGCTGTTTTTT.